This is a list of T cell receptor beta chains from one sample in a study of blood T cell repertoires in COVID-19. Some clones are missing from TCRdb's copy, which holds only in-frame ones; the method was immunoSEQ multiplex PCR. The repertoire has some 77,000 clones, roughly four fifths of them found once; the top ten carry approximately 30%. The sequencing sample was made of peripheral blood. These TCRs come from a man in his 70s with acute or convalescent COVID-19. Each CDR3 is given with its conserved first and last residue. The order of the fields is D gene, CDR3 length, clone size, J gene, V gene, CDR3 protein, CDR3 DNA. The D gene is left open where the match is weak. The size field is filled for only some rows; it gives once, few, many or a size class.

NA,15,NA,TRBJ1-1,TRBV19,CASSIEGHQVSEAFF,TGTGCCAGTAGTATCGAGGGACATCAGGTATCTGAAGCTTTCTTT
TRBD2,14,NA,TRBJ2-7,TRBV30,CAWRETTSVREQYF,TGTGCCTGGAGGGAAACTACTAGCGTTCGCGAGCAGTACTTC
TRBD1,13,NA,TRBJ1-2,TRBV28,CASSWGQAYGYTF,TGTGCCAGCAGTTGGGGACAGGCCTATGGCTACACCTTC
TRBD1,13,few,TRBJ1-3,TRBV5-5,CASTTGQRNTIYF,TGTGCCAGCACCACGGGACAGAGAAACACCATATATTTT
TRBD2,14,NA,TRBJ2-7,TRBV18,CASSPGGGYYEQYF,TGTGCCAGCTCACCGGGGGGAGGGTACTACGAGCAGTACTTC
TRBD2,16,NA,TRBJ2-7,TRBV20-1,CSASGLAGVANYEQYF,TGCAGTGCTAGTGGGCTAGCGGGAGTAGCGAACTACGAGCAGTACTTC
TRBD1,14,many,TRBJ1-1,TRBV10-1,CASSAGQGFGKAFF,TGCGCCAGCAGTGCCGGACAGGGGTTCGGGAAAGCTTTCTTT
TRBD2,16,NA,TRBJ2-7,TRBV7-9,CASSFGLAGFSYEQYF,TGTGCCAGCAGCTTCGGTCTAGCGGGTTTCTCCTACGAGCAGTACTTC
TRBD2,18,NA,TRBJ2-1,TRBV27,CASSLGTSGSKSYNEQFF,TGTGCCAGCAGTTTAGGGACTAGCGGGAGTAAATCCTACAATGAGCAGTTCTTC
NA,12,NA,TRBJ2-1,TRBV7-7,CATRQLGNEQFF,TGTGCCACCCGACAGCTGGGCAATGAGCAGTTCTTC
TRBD2,13,NA,TRBJ2-3,TRBV5-1,CASSSPSGIGQYF,TGCGCCAGCAGCTCACCTAGCGGGATAGGGCAGTATTTT
NA,16,NA,TRBJ1-4,TRBV19,CASTAPVPGNDEKLFF,TGTGCCAGTACCGCCCCCGTCCCGGGAAATGATGAAAAACTGTTTTTT
NA,13,NA,TRBJ2-3,TRBV23-1,CASSQGRIDTQYF,TGCGCCAGCAGTCAGGGCAGGATAGATACGCAGTATTTT
NA,11,NA,TRBJ2-3,TRBV29-1,CSVHSTDTQYF,TGCAGCGTTCATAGCACAGATACGCAGTATTTT